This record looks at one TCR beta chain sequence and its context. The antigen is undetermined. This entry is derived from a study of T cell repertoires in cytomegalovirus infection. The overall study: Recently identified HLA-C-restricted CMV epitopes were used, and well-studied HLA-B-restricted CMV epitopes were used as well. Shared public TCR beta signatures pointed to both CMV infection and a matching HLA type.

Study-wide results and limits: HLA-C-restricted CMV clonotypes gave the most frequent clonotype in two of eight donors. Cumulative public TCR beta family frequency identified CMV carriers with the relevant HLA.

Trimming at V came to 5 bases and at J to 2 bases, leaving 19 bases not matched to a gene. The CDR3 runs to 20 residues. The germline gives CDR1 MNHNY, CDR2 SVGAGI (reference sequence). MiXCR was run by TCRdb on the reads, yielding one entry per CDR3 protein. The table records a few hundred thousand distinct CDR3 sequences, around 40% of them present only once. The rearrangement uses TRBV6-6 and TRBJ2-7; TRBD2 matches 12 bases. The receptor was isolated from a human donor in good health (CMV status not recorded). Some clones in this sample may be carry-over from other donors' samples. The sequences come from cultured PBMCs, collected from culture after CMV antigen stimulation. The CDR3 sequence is CASSAAGLAGPSGHPYEQYF. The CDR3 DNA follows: TGTGCCAGCAGTGCCGCAGGACTAGCGGGACCCAGCGGTCATCCCTACGAGCAGTACTTC.